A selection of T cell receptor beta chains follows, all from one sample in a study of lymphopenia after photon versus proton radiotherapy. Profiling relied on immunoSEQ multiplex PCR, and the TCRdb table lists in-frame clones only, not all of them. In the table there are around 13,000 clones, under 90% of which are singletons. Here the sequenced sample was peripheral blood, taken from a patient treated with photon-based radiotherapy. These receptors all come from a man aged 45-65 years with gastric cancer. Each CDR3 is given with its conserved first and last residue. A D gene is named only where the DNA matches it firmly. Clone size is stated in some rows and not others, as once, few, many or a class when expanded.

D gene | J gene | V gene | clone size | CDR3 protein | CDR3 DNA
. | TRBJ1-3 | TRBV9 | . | CASSVSGGIGNTIYF | TGTGCCAGCAGCGTGAGTGGGGGTATCGGAAACACCATATATTTT
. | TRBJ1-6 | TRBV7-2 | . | CASSSEPGGYSPLHF | TGTGCCAGCAGCTCAGAACCGGGAGGATATTCACCCCTCCACTTT
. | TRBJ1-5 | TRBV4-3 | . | CASSQDLGVPYQPQHF | TGCGCCAGCAGCCAAGATCTCGGGGTTCCCTATCAGCCCCAGCATTTT
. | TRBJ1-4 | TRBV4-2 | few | CASSPRVGANEKLFF | TGTGCCAGCAGCCCACGGGTAGGAGCTAATGAAAAACTGTTTTTT
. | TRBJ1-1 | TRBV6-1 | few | CASSEGRSTEAFF | TGTGCCAGCAGTGAGGGGAGGAGCACTGAAGCTTTCTTT
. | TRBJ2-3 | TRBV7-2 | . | CASNSGPDTQYF | TGTGCCAGCAATTCTGGCCCAGATACGCAGTATTTT
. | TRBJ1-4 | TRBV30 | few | CAWNRGAGVANEKLFF | TGTGCCTGGAACCGGGGGGCAGGAGTGGCTAATGAAAAACTGTTTTTT
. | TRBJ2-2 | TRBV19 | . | CASSIRGIATGELFF | TGTGCCAGTAGTATCCGAGGGATTGCCACCGGGGAGCTGTTTTTT
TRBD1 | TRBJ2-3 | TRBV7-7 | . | CASSLGTGKRTDTQYF | TGTGCCAGCAGCCTTGGGACAGGGAAGAGAACTGATACGCAGTATTTT
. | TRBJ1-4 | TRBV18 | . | CASSPAASGAFEKLFF | TGTGCCAGCTCACCTGCGGCTTCAGGGGCCTTTGAAAAACTGTTTTTT
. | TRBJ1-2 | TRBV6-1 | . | CASSVGGYSYGYTF | TGTGCCAGCAGTGTAGGCGGCTACTCCTATGGCTACACCTTC
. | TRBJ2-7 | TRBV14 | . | CASSQRHRIYEQYF | TGTGCCAGCAGCCAAAGACACAGAATTTACGAGCAGTACTTC
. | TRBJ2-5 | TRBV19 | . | CASRVGETQYF | TGTGCCAGTAGGGTTGGGGAGACCCAGTACTTC
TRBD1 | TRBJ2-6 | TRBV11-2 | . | CASSPSTGGTGANVLTF | TGTGCCAGCAGTCCATCGACAGGGGGCACTGGGGCCAACGTCCTGACTTTC
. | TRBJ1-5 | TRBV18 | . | CASSRDLAHDNQPQHF | TGTGCCAGCTCACGAGACCTGGCACACGACAATCAGCCCCAGCATTTT
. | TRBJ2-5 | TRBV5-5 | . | CASSPEYFQETQYF | TGTGCCAGCAGCCCTGAGTACTTCCAAGAGACCCAGTACTTC
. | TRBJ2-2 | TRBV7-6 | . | CASSSRGNTGELFF | TGTGCCAGCAGCTCACGGGGGAACACCGGGGAGCTGTTTTTT
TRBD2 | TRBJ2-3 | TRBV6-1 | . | CATSGGEVGQYF | TGTGCCACCAGCGGGGGGGAGGTGGGGCAGTATTTT
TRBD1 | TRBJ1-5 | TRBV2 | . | CASRVDRPSNQPQHF | TGTGCCAGCAGAGTGGACAGGCCTAGCAATCAGCCCCAGCATTTT
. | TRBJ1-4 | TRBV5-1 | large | CASSLGTTRGEKLFF | TGCGCCAGCAGCTTGGGGACGACCCGCGGAGAAAAACTGTTTTTT
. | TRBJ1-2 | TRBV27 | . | CASKDVNKGGYTF | TGTGCCAGCAAGGACGTCAATAAGGGTGGCTACACCTTC
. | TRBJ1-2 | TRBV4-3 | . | CASSPTLQQGTVYGYTF | TGCGCCAGCAGCCCGACACTCCAACAGGGAACGGTATATGGCTACACCTTC
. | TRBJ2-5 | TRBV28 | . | CASGDRQETQYF | TGTGCCAGCGGTGACAGACAAGAGACCCAGTACTTC
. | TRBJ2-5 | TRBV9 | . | CASGTFGETQYF | TGTGCCAGCGGGACTTTCGGGGAGACCCAGTACTTC
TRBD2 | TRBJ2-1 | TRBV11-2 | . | CASSRGLAGGDEQFF | TGTGCCAGCAGCCGGGGACTAGCGGGGGGCGATGAGCAGTTCTTC
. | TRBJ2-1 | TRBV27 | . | CASSLRASYNEQFF | TGTGCCAGCAGTTTGCGTGCCTCCTACAATGAGCAGTTCTTC
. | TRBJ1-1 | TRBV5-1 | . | CASSETGTRGAFF | TGCGCCAGCAGCGAAACGGGAACGAGGGGAGCTTTCTTT
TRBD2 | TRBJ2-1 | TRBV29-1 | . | CSGVGRTSNEQFF | TGCAGCGGGGTGGGGAGGACTAGCAATGAGCAGTTCTTC
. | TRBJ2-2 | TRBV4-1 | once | CASSQGRNTGELFF | TGCGCCAGCAGCCAAGGAAGGAACACCGGGGAGCTGTTTTTT
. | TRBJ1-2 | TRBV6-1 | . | CASSAGVVGYTF | TGTGCCAGCAGCGCCGGAGTGGTTGGCTACACCTTC
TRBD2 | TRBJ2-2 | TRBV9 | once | CASSVVAGGATTGELFF | TGTGCCAGCAGCGTAGTAGCGGGGGGGGCGACCACCGGGGAGCTGTTTTTT
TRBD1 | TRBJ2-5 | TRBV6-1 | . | CASRTGTGGQETQYF | TGTGCCAGCAGGACCGGGACAGGGGGTCAAGAGACCCAGTACTTC
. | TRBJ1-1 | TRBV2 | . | CASSGAGEEAFF | TGTGCCAGCAGTGGGGCAGGGGAGGAAGCTTTCTTT
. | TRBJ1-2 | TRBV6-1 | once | CASKGYLYGYTF | TGTGCCAGCAAAGGGTACCTTTATGGCTACACCTTC
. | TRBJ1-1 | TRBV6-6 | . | CASFTGGSEAFF | TGTGCCAGCTTTACCGGGGGCTCTGAAGCTTTCTTT
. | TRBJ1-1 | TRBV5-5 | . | CASSLGWAEAFF | TGTGCCAGCAGCTTGGGGTGGGCTGAAGCTTTCTTT
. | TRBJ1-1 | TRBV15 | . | CATSRAPGHKNTEAFF | TGTGCCACCAGCAGAGCTCCCGGACATAAGAACACTGAAGCTTTCTTT
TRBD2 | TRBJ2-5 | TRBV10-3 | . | CAISGGGQKETQYF | TGTGCCATCAGTGGCGGGGGGCAAAAAGAGACCCAGTACTTC
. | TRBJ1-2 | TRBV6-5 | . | CASSLLPSHGYTF | TGTGCCAGCAGTTTATTACCTTCACATGGCTACACCTTC
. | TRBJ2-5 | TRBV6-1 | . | CASSDRVETQYF | TGTGCCAGCAGTGACAGGGTAGAGACCCAGTACTTC
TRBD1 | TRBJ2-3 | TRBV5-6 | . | CASSRRQGLMTQYF | TGTGCCAGCAGTAGAAGACAGGGCCTTATGACGCAGTATTTT
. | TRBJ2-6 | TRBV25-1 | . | CASSPPSGANVLTF | TGTGCCAGCAGCCCCCCCTCTGGGGCCAACGTCCTGACTTTC
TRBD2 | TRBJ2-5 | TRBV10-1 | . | CASSEPTSGGEETQYF | TGCGCCAGCAGTGAACCGACTAGCGGGGGGGAAGAGACCCAGTACTTC
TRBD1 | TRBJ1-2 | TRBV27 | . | CASSSRDSHFDGYTF | TGTGCCAGCAGTAGCCGGGACAGTCACTTCGATGGCTACACCTTC
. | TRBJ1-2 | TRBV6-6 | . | CASSYERGGYTF | TGTGCCAGCAGTTACGAAAGGGGGGGCTACACCTTC